Listed here is a single T cell receptor beta chain. This entry comes from a study of blood T cell repertoires in COVID-19. The method was immunoSEQ multiplex PCR; TCRdb's version includes in-frame clones alone and lacks a portion of them. The sample records about 260,000 clones, less than 90% being singletons. Germline V CDR1 and CDR2: MGHDK, SYGVNS. The CDR3 is made up of 11 amino acids. With 6 bases removed from V and 12 bases from J, the gap between germline ends came to 12 bases. The genes are TRBV25-1 and TRBJ2-1, with D unclear. This clonotype was obtained from a woman aged 45 to 65 who had recovered from COVID-19. The sequencing input was PBMCs or T cells enriched from blood (not recorded which). The CDR3 loop reads CASRHSLRQFF. The CDR3 bases are TGTGCCAGCAGACACAGTCTGAGGCAGTTCTTC.